Each of the 5 T cell receptor beta chains below was sequenced from the same sample in a study of blood T cell repertoires in COVID-19. Here immunoSEQ multiplex PCR was the method, and the copy in TCRdb shows in-frame clones only, minus some. Of hundreds of thousands of clones in the sample, 89% were seen once. Specimen: peripheral blood. The origin of the receptors is a man aged 55 to 70 who had recovered from COVID-19.

The rearrangement links TRBV5-1 to TRBJ2-5; 7 bases are shared with TRBD2. Trimming at V came to 0 bases and at J to 5 bases, leaving 7 bases not matched to a gene. The germline CDR1 and CDR2 sequences are SGHRS and YFSETQ. This CDR3 has 15 amino acids. The CDR3 nucleotides read TGCGCCAGCAGCTTGGAAGGGACTACTCGGGAGACCCAGTACTTC. It yields the protein CASSLEGTTRETQYF.

The chain combines TRBV5-1 with TRBJ2-3; 12 bases fit TRBD2. CDR1 is SGHRS, CDR2 YFSETQ, per germline. Unmatched junction bases numbered 7, after V lost 2 bases and J lost 0 bases. The CDR3 spans 18 residues. CDR3: CASSFGASGRVSTDTQYF. The CDR3 bases are TGCGCCAGCAGCTTCGGGGCTAGCGGGAGGGTTAGCACAGATACGCAGTATTTT.

V and J are TRBV19 and TRBJ2-5, with 10 bases identical to TRBD1. The CDR3 is 15 amino acids. The trim removed 5 bases at V and 5 bases at J, leaving 8 bases unmatched. Germline loops: CDR1 LNHDA, CDR2 SQIVND (reference sequence). The CDR3 reads CASSSPGQGLETQYF. The CDR3 DNA reads as TGTGCCAGTAGTTCTCCGGGACAGGGGTTGGAGACCCAGTACTTC.

CDR3: CASSPTRLETQYF. The CDR3 DNA reads as TGTGCCAGCAGCCCAACCCGACTTGAAACGCAGTATTTT. The chain has TRBV7-3 and TRBJ2-3; D unresolved. Looked up from germline, CDR1 is SGHTA and CDR2 is FQGTGA. The CDR3 runs 13 residues. The V end lost 5 bases, the J end lost 9 bases, and 15 bases lay between the germline ends.

This sequence joins TRBV12-5 and TRBJ2-3; TRBD2 agrees at 9 bases. After removal of 4 bases from V and 0 bases from J, the junction contained 5 bases not matched to a gene. The V gene's germline CDR1 is LGHNT and CDR2 FRNRAP. The CDR3 totals 16 residues. The CDR3 is CASGSGLAYSTDTQYF. In nucleotides, the CDR3 is TGTGCTAGTGGTTCGGGACTAGCTTATAGCACAGATACGCAGTATTTT.